The clone carrying this T cell receptor beta chain was recorded a few times. TCRdb redid the calling of the RT-PCR reads with MiXCR, one entry per CDR3 protein. The sample records about 680,000 distinct CDR3 sequences, around 14% being singletons. This CDR3 has 15 amino acids. Germline V CDR1 and CDR2: LGHNA, YSLEER. Trimming took 3 bases from V and 0 from J, leaving 11 bases between them. Sequencing input: memory CD4+ T cells from blood. This sequence was found in a female donor in good health, serving as a healthy control. The chain links TRBV4-3 to TRBJ1-1, with a possible D match to TRBD1 (5 bases). CDR3 DNA: TGCGCCAGCAGCCACTCGGACAAAATGAACACTGAAGCTTTCTTT. This gives the protein CASSHSDKMNTEAFF.